Below are 30 T cell receptor beta chains sequenced from a single sample in a study of blood T cell repertoires in COVID-19. Produced via immunoSEQ multiplex PCR; TCRdb's table is partial and in-frame only. The table includes some 170,000 clones, approximately 85% detected once. The sample was PBMCs or T cells enriched from blood (not recorded which). These receptors were obtained from a man aged 35-49 years who had recovered from COVID-19.

V is TRBV3-1 (or the pseudogene TRBV3-2) and J is TRBJ1-2; 7 bases are a match to TRBD1. The CDR3 sequence is 14 residues long. The germline V gene has CDR1 LGHDT and CDR2 YNNKEL (reference sequence). The CDR3, as DNA: TGTGCAGCAACGTCCGCCGACAGGGACGGAGGCTACACCTTC. Protein: CAATSADRDGGYTF.

The CDR3 DNA sequence: TGTGCCAGCTCACCACCGGCCCAAGAGACCCAGTACTTC. Protein product: CASSPPAQETQYF. This chain joins TRBV18 and TRBJ2-5; D uncertain. The CDR3 runs 13 residues. Germline loops: CDR1 KGHSH, CDR2 LQKENI. With 0 bases removed from V and 1 base from J, the gap between germline ends came to 3 bases.

The rearrangement joins TRBV13 to TRBJ2-2, with 9 bases lining up with TRBD1. CDR3 length: 17 residues. Germline CDR1 reads PRHDT; CDR2 reads FYEKMQ (reference sequence). Unmatched junction bases numbered 10, after V lost 6 bases and J lost 2 bases. In nucleotides, the CDR3 is TGTGCCAGCAGAGACAGGGGGTCCAACCTAAACACCGGGGAGCTGTTTTTT. It codes for CASRDRGSNLNTGELFF. Full variable domain (remainder filled in from reference TRBV13 and TRBJ2-2): AAGVIQSPRHLIKEKRETATLKCYPIPRHDTVYWYQQGPGQDPQFLISFYEKMQSDKGSIPDRFSAQQFSDYHSELNMSSLELGDSALYFCASRDRGSNLNTGELFFGEGSRLTVL.

This chain links TRBV30 with TRBJ1-1; D might be TRBD1 (5 bases). The CDR3 length is 13 residues. CDR1 is GTSNPN and CDR2 is SVGIG in the germline V gene (reference sequence). V gave up 3 bases and J gave up 7 bases, with 15 bases separating them. The CDR3 bases are TGTGCCTGGAGCTTCTGGGGGGGTAATGAAGCTTTCTTT. Translated: CAWSFWGGNEAFF.

CDR3 in DNA: TGTGCCTGGAGTGCGGACAGGACTAAAACTGAAGCTTTCTTT. Translation: CAWSADRTKTEAFF. This chain uses TRBV30 with TRBJ1-1; 7 bases fit TRBD1. There are 14 residues in the CDR3. Germline loops: CDR1 GTSNPN, CDR2 SVGIG (reference sequence). Trimming removed 1 base from V and 5 bases from J; junction bases left unmatched: 7. The variable domain in full, completed from reference TRBV30 and TRBJ1-1, reads SQTIHQWPATLVQPVGSPLSLECTVEGTSNPNLYWYRQAAGRGLQLLFYSVGIGQISSEVPQNLSASRPQDRQFILSSKKLLLSDSGFYLCAWSADRTKTEAFFGQGTRLTVV.

The J gene is TRBJ1-2, the V gene TRBV3-1 (or the pseudogene TRBV3-2); a weak D match, TRBD1 (5 bases). Trimming took off 10 bases at V and 5 bases at J, with 14 bases between the two ends. From germline, CDR1 is LGHDT and CDR2 YNNKEL (reference sequence). The CDR3 covers 12 residues. The CDR3 nucleotides read TGTGCCACCTACGGGGGTCCTTATGGCTACACCTTC. As protein: CATYGGPYGYTF.

Comment on this clone: The junction does not match germline at one end; this may be a read error. The V call is TRBV2, the J call TRBJ2-3; 9 positions agree with TRBD2. The CDR3 is 16 residues long. Germline CDR1 and CDR2: SNHLY and FYNNEI. CDR3 residues: CASREVRREGSDTQYF. The CDR3 DNA sequence: TGTGCCAGCAGGGAAGTACGGCGGGAGGGGTCAGATACGCAGTATTTT.

The V gene is TRBV28, the J gene TRBJ1-2; no clear D gene. The germline V and J ends were trimmed by 5 bases and 8 bases, with 15 bases remaining between them. The CDR3 consists of 13 residues. CDR1 and CDR2 (germline): MDHEN, SYDVKM. DNA for the CDR3: TGTGCCAGCAGTCCTTCGACATGGTTCGGCTACACCTTC. This codes for CASSPSTWFGYTF.

The chain uses TRBV3-1 (or the pseudogene TRBV3-2) and TRBJ2-7; TRBD2 aligns across 9 bases. The germline gives CDR1 LGHDT, CDR2 YNNKEL (reference sequence). Trimming at V came to 1 base and at J to 3 bases, leaving 4 bases not matched to a gene. The CDR3 extends over 15 amino acids. The CDR3 reads CASSQVAGAVYEQYF. CDR3 in DNA: TGTGCCAGCAGCCAAGTAGCGGGAGCGGTCTACGAGCAGTACTTC.

This clone has a single count. The rearrangement joins TRBV29-1 to TRBJ2-7; 7 bases line up with TRBD1. CDR1 and CDR2 (germline): SQVTM, ANQGSEA. The length of the CDR3 is 13 residues. With V trimmed by 5 bases and J by 1 base, 5 bases remained unmatched. CDR3 amino acids: CSVPGDSSYEQYF. The DNA for the CDR3 is TGCAGCGTTCCTGGGGACAGTTCCTACGAGCAGTACTTC.

This clone has only a few counts. The V call is TRBV5-1, the J call TRBJ2-7; unclear D gene. Trimming left V 4 bases short and J 2 bases short, with 4 bases between. This CDR3 spans 11 amino acids. CDR1 SGHRS and CDR2 YFSETQ come from the germline V gene. The CDR3 DNA reads as TGCGCCAGCAGCACTCCCTACGAGCAGTACTTC. Translation: CASSTPYEQYF.

The chain uses TRBV19 and TRBJ1-6; D uncertain. V was pared by 7 bases and J by 6 bases, with 13 bases between. This CDR3 comprises 14 residues. CDR1 and CDR2 from the germline V gene are LNHDA and SQIVND (reference sequence). The CDR3 loop is CASKLGRGNSPLHF. The CDR3 region has the DNA TGTGCCAGTAAACTTGGCCGGGGTAATTCACCCCTCCACTTT. Complete variable domain (other parts from reference TRBV19 and TRBJ1-6): DGGITQSPKYLFRKEGQNVTLSCEQNLNHDAMYWYRQDPGQGLRLIYYSQIVNDFQKGDIAEGYSVSREKKESFPLTVTSAQKNPTAFYLCASKLGRGNSPLHFGNGTRLTVT.

This clone was seen just once. This chain joins TRBV10-2 and TRBJ1-1; D gene uncertain. Germline V lookup: CDR1 WSHSY, CDR2 SAAADI. The CDR3 extends over 14 amino acids. Between the trimmed V and J ends, which lost 2 bases and 7 bases, there was a span of 14 bases. In nucleotides, the CDR3 is TGCGCCAGCAGTGAGCTCGCTGGGAGGAGTGAAGCTTTCTTT. It specifies CASSELAGRSEAFF.

The chain joins TRBV10-3 to TRBJ1-3; unclear D gene. The length of the CDR3 is 13 residues. Deletions cut 6 bases from V and 6 bases from J, with 12 bases between. Germline V gene lookup returns CDR1 ENHRY and CDR2 SYGVKD. The CDR3 sequence: CAISRIGENTIYF. The CDR3 nucleotides are TGTGCCATCAGCAGAATAGGAGAAAACACCATATATTTT.

The genes are TRBV25-1 and TRBJ1-4, with TRBD1 as a possible D gene (6 bases). Germline V gene lookup returns CDR1 MGHDK and CDR2 SYGVNS. The CDR3 extends over 18 amino acids. The V and J ends lost 3 bases and 3 bases respectively, with 20 bases between them. CDR3 in DNA: TGTGCCAGCAGTGACCCCTCTAACAGGGAAACCCCTAATGAAAAACTGTTTTTT. Its protein is CASSDPSNRETPNEKLFF.

The V and J genes are TRBV3-1 (or the pseudogene TRBV3-2) and TRBJ1-2; a possible D gene is TRBD1 (6 bases). With 5 bases removed from V and 2 bases from J, the gap between germline ends came to 15 bases. The germline gives CDR1 LGHDT, CDR2 YNNKEL (reference sequence). The CDR3 has 15 residues. The CDR3 DNA is TGTGCCAGCAGCGACCGGGACACATTCAACTATGGCTACACCTTC. Translated, it gives CASSDRDTFNYGYTF.

CDR3 DNA: TGTGCCTGGAATGCTTTTGGCAGTACTAATGAAAAACTGTTTTTT. Its translation is CAWNAFGSTNEKLFF. V gene TRBV30 combines with J gene TRBJ1-4; no reliable D call. V was pared by 4 bases and J by 2 bases, with 14 bases between. The CDR3 covers 15 residues. Germline V CDR1 and CDR2: GTSNPN, SVGIG (reference sequence).

This chain uses TRBV7-8 with TRBJ1-5; 7 bases fit TRBD1. Germline trimming cut 5 bases from V and 5 bases from J; bases unmatched to any gene: 9. This CDR3 contains 15 residues. The germline V gene has CDR1 SGHVS and CDR2 FQNEAQ. The CDR3 DNA reads TGTGCCAGCAGCCCAAGACAGGGACGGGATCAGCCCCAGCATTTT. This translates into CASSPRQGRDQPQHF.

This chain uses TRBV12-5 with TRBJ2-7; D not certain. V was pared by 3 bases and J by 1 base, with 10 bases between. This CDR3 is built from 14 residues. Germline assignment: CDR1 LGHNT and CDR2 FRNRAP. CDR3 DNA: TGTGCTAGTGGTTTAGCCTTGAAGTCCTACGAGCAGTACTTC. It specifies CASGLALKSYEQYF.

V gene TRBV11-2 combines with J gene TRBJ2-7, with TRBD1 matching over 7 bases. V lost 3 bases, J lost 2 bases, and 1 base stayed unmatched. The germline CDR1 and CDR2 sequences are SGHAT and FQNNGV. This CDR3 spans 13 amino acids. The CDR3 here is CASSLGTAYEQYF. The CDR3 DNA sequence: TGTGCCAGCAGCTTGGGGACAGCCTACGAGCAGTACTTC. Full variable domain (remainder filled in from reference TRBV11-2 and TRBJ2-7): EAGVAQSPRYKIIEKRQSVAFWCNPISGHATLYWYQQILGQGPKLLIQFQNNGVVDDSQLPKDRFSAERLKGVDSTLKIQPAKLEDSAVYLCASSLGTAYEQYFGPGTRLTVT.

This clone was seen only once. This sequence joins TRBV30 and TRBJ1-5; 8 bases agree with TRBD1. V was pared by 0 bases and J by 5 bases, with 6 bases of the junction left unmatched. The CDR3 has 15 amino acids. Germline assignment: CDR1 GTSNPN and CDR2 SVGIG (reference sequence). In DNA form, the CDR3 reads TGTGCCTGGAGTGTAGACAGGGGAGGGGATCAGCCCCAGCATTTT. Its translation: CAWSVDRGGDQPQHF.

The chain has TRBV5-5 and TRBJ2-2; 7 bases align to TRBD2. Germline-derived CDR1 and CDR2 are SGHKS and YYEKEE (reference sequence). There are 17 residues in the CDR3. V dropped 4 bases and J dropped 2; count of bases not matched to a gene: 11. The CDR3 sequence: CASSLLLRGSNTGELFF. Written as DNA, the CDR3 is TGTGCCAGCAGCCTCTTGCTTCGCGGGAGTAACACCGGGGAGCTGTTTTTT.

J is TRBJ1-4 and V is TRBV19; perhaps TRBD1 as D (6 bases). V gave up 4 bases and J gave up 0 bases, with 12 bases separating them. CDR1 and CDR2 (germline): LNHDA, SQIVND (reference sequence). CDR3 size: 16 residues. The CDR3 spells CASSTGQTATNEKLFF. CDR3 coding DNA: TGTGCCAGTAGTACGGGACAAACTGCAACTAATGAAAAACTGTTTTTT.

The V gene is TRBV3-1 (or the pseudogene TRBV3-2), the J gene TRBJ2-7; the match to TRBD2 covers 9 bases. J was trimmed by 2 bases and V by 5 bases; bases with no gene match: 10. Looked up from germline, CDR1 is LGHDT and CDR2 is YNNKEL (reference sequence). This CDR3 spans 16 amino acids. CDR3 DNA: TGTGCCAGCAGCACCCATCCGAGCGGGGGGACCTACGAGCAGTACTTC. Its translation: CASSTHPSGGTYEQYF.

The chain carries TRBV24-1 and TRBJ1-1; TRBD1 might be the D (6 bases). The CDR3 covers 16 residues. The V gene lost 2 bases and the J gene lost 0 bases, with 12 bases spanning the gap. The V gene's germline CDR1 is KGHDR and CDR2 SFDVKD. The CDR3 sequence is CATSDSKTGLNTEAFF. In DNA form, the CDR3 reads TGTGCCACCAGTGATTCGAAAACAGGGTTGAACACTGAAGCTTTCTTT.

V gene TRBV9 combines with J gene TRBJ1-3; 8 bases are a match to TRBD1. CDR1 and CDR2 from the germline V gene are SGDLS and YYNGEE. The length of the CDR3 is 14 residues. V lost 5 bases to trimming and J lost 0 bases; unmatched junction nucleotides: 1. DNA of the CDR3: TGTGCCAGCAGTGGACAGGGCTCTGGAAACACCATATATTTT. Encoded protein: CASSGQGSGNTIYF. The whole variable domain, filled in from reference TRBV9 and TRBJ1-3, reads DSGVTQTPKHLITATGQRVTLRCSPRSGDLSVYWYQQSLDQGLQFLIQYYNGEERAKGNILERFSAQQFPDLHSELNLSSLELGDSALYFCASSGQGSGNTIYFGEGSWLTVV.

This sequence joins TRBV7-8 and TRBJ1-2, with D perhaps matching TRBD1 (6 bases). Germline CDR1 reads SGHVS; CDR2 reads FQNEAQ. The germline V and J ends were trimmed by 2 bases and 2 bases, with 12 bases remaining between them. The CDR3 consists of 15 residues. The CDR3 coding sequence is TGTGCCAGCAGCTTAAGTGCGGGGGGCAACTATGGCTACACCTTC. This translates into CASSLSAGGNYGYTF.

The V and J genes are TRBV27 and TRBJ1-2, with a weak D call TRBD1 (5 bases). Deletions cut 5 bases from V and 8 bases from J, with 18 bases between. The CDR3 has 14 residues. Germline loops: CDR1 MNHEY, CDR2 SMNVEV (reference sequence). In DNA, the CDR3 is TGTGCCAGCAGTCTCTGGGGGGGAGGGGAAGGCTACACCTTC. Its protein is CASSLWGGGEGYTF.

CDR3 in DNA: TGTGCCAGCAGCTTATCGGGGTACGAGCAGTACTTC. It encodes CASSLSGYEQYF. The rearrangement uses TRBV7-6 and TRBJ2-7, with a tentative D call TRBD2 (5 bases). Germline values: CDR1 SGHVS, CDR2 FNYEAQ. Trimming took off 2 bases at V and 4 bases at J, with 6 bases between the two ends. The CDR3 runs 12 residues.

V usage is TRBV14 and J usage is TRBJ1-2, with D hard to call. The germline V gene has CDR1 SGHDN and CDR2 FVKESK. V was trimmed by 1 base and J by 5 bases, leaving 14 bases between them. The CDR3 is 15 amino acids. The CDR3 protein is CASSQGLRRRYGYTF. CDR3 coding DNA: TGTGCCAGCAGCCAAGGACTGCGTAGGAGATATGGCTACACCTTC. Variable domain in full (rest from reference TRBV14 and TRBJ1-2): EAGVTQFPSHSVIEKGQTVTLRCDPISGHDNLYWYRRVMGKEIKFLLHFVKESKQDESGMPNNRFLAERTGGTYSTLKVQPAELEDSGVYFCASSQGLRRRYGYTFGSGTRLTVV.